These 25 T cell receptor beta chains share one sample of origin, sequenced in a study of response to subunit inactivated influenza vaccine. Each CDR3 protein gets one entry after TCRdb re-called the RT-PCR reads with MiXCR. The sample has about 610,000 distinct CDR3 sequences, around 15% seen once. The sample consisted of PBMCs from blood, taken less than 13 days after vaccination. The receptors come from a man aged 45-60 years who received an inactivated influenza vaccine.

This clonotype has ten or more counts. The chain links TRBV12-3 or TRBV12-4 to TRBJ2-3; D is undetermined. The V end was cut by 1 base, the J end by 2 bases, with 4 bases between. The CDR3 covers 13 residues. CDR3 protein: CASSLVATDTQYF. Here the CDR3 DNA reads TGTGCCAGCAGTTTAGTTGCCACAGATACGCAGTATTTT.

This clonotype was observed a handful of times. The J gene is TRBJ1-6, the V gene TRBV3-1; D is possibly TRBD1 (5 bases). The CDR3 spans 14 residues. Germline CDR1 is LGHDT and CDR2 is YNNKEL (reference sequence). Between the trimmed V and J ends, which lost 1 base and 10 bases, there was a span of 11 bases. The CDR3 here is CASSQGTMKSPLHF. In nucleotides, the CDR3 is TGTGCCAGCAGCCAAGGGACAATGAAATCACCCCTCCACTTT.

As regards this clonotype: A much more abundant neighbour one base away suggests this may be a read error. V gene TRBV7-2 combines with J gene TRBJ2-1; 10 bases agree with TRBD2. The CDR3 has 17 amino acids. Losses at the gene ends were 5 bases for V and 5 bases for J; bases not matched to a gene: 12. Germline CDR1 is SGHTA and CDR2 is FQGNSA. Here the CDR3 DNA reads TGTGCCAGCAGCCGAGGAGGTCGGACTAGCGGAAACAATGAGCAGTTCTTC. Its protein is CASSRGGRTSGNNEQFF.

This chain uses TRBV24-1 with TRBJ1-6, with D possibly matching TRBD1 (5 bases). CDR3 length: 13 amino acids. Germline CDR1 is KGHDR and CDR2 is SFDVKD. Trimming took off 6 bases at V and 8 bases at J, with 10 bases between the two ends. CDR3 sequence: CATSRGPDSPLHF. CDR3 nucleotide sequence: TGTGCCACCAGTCGGGGACCGGATTCACCCCTCCACTTT.

This clonotype was detected only a few times. The chain combines TRBV5-1 with TRBJ1-4; possibly TRBD1 for D (6 bases). Germline-derived CDR1 and CDR2 are SGHRS and YFSETQ. The CDR3 has 13 residues. Between the trimmed V and J ends, which lost 3 bases and 10 bases, there was a span of 13 bases. The CDR3, as DNA: TGCGCCAGCAGCTCAAAAGAGGGGGGAAAACTGTTTTTT. Protein sequence: CASSSKEGGKLFF. The full variable domain, rest sourced from reference TRBV5-1 and TRBJ1-4, is KAGVTQTPRYLIKTRGQQVTLSCSPISGHRSVSWYQQTPGQGLQFLFEYFSETQRNKGNFPGRFSGRQFSNSRSEMNVSTLELGDSALYLCASSSKEGGKLFFGSGTQLSVL.

This clonotype was seen only a few times. This rearrangement joins TRBV10-3 to TRBJ1-6; D might be TRBD1 (5 bases). The V end was cut by 3 bases, the J end by 7 bases, with 16 bases between. Per the germline V gene, CDR1 is ENHRY and CDR2 is SYGVKD. The CDR3 has 16 amino acids. The CDR3 is CAISDRSGTGNSPLHF. The CDR3 bases are TGTGCCATCAGTGATCGATCCGGGACGGGGAATTCACCCCTCCACTTT.

The CDR3 sequence: CSASFPGQSYEQYF. DNA of the CDR3: TGCAGTGCTAGCTTTCCCGGACAGTCCTACGAGCAGTACTTC. The V call is TRBV20-1, the J call TRBJ2-7; perhaps TRBD1 as D (6 bases). Trimming removed 3 bases from V and 1 base from J, with 13 bases in between. From germline, CDR1 is DFQATT and CDR2 SNEGSKA (reference sequence). The CDR3 sequence is 14 residues long.

V usage is TRBV11-2 and J usage is TRBJ2-3, with 11 positions matching TRBD2. The CDR3 extends over 19 amino acids. Germline CDR1 reads SGHAT; CDR2 reads FQNNGV. Trimming cost V 5 bases and J 1 base; bases outside gene matches: 14. CDR3 coding DNA: TGTGCCAGCAGCACGACTAGCGGGGTGACAGAGCCTGGCACAGATACGCAGTATTTT. Translation: CASSTTSGVTEPGTDTQYF.

This clonotype was detected only a few times. The chain recombines TRBV20-1 with TRBJ2-7; 8 positions match TRBD1. CDR3 length: 16 amino acids. V trimming: 1 base; J trimming: 0 bases; junction bases outside the gene matches: 8. In germline, CDR1 is DFQATT, CDR2 SNEGSKA (reference sequence). The CDR3 DNA sequence: TGCAGTGCTAGAGGCACGACAGGGGACAGCTCCTACGAGCAGTACTTC. Its translation: CSARGTTGDSSYEQYF.

The CDR3 protein is CASSRLGDRVLSGTDTQYF. The CDR3 DNA reads TGTGCCAGCTCACGGCTCGGGGACAGGGTATTGTCTGGCACAGATACGCAGTATTTT. The chain recombines TRBV18 with TRBJ2-3; TRBD1 agrees at 9 bases. CDR3 length equals 19 residues. The V and J ends lost 4 bases and 1 base, in that order; junction bases with no gene match: 15. Germline CDR1 and CDR2: KGHSH and LQKENI.

This clonotype was detected a few times. This chain links TRBV29-1 with TRBJ2-3; 8 positions agree with TRBD1. The CDR3 spans 14 residues. The V gene end was trimmed by 6 bases and the J gene end by 5 bases; junction bases not matched to a gene: 10. Germline CDR1 reads SQVTM; CDR2 reads ANQGSEA. Here the CDR3 reads CSVARTGLQDTQYF. Here the CDR3 DNA reads TGCAGCGTGGCGAGGACAGGGTTACAAGATACGCAGTATTTT.

The chain is built from TRBV9 and TRBJ2-5; D call uncertain. CDR3 size: 12 residues. Trimming removed 3 bases from V and 5 bases from J, with 8 bases in between. The germline gives CDR1 SGDLS, CDR2 YYNGEE. The CDR3 DNA reads as TGTGCCAGCAGCGGCGGAAGGGAGACCCAGTACTTC. It is translated as CASSGGRETQYF.

The chain links TRBV15 to TRBJ2-1; 8 positions match TRBD2. The germline V gene has CDR1 LNHNV and CDR2 YYDKDF (reference sequence). The CDR3 totals 16 residues. J gave up 7 bases and V 0 bases, and 8 bases lay outside the gene matches. The CDR3 reads CATSRERGRWLNEQFF. As DNA, the CDR3 is TGTGCCACCAGCAGAGAGCGCGGGAGGTGGTTGAATGAGCAGTTCTTC.

This clonotype has just a few counts. The chain uses TRBV19 and TRBJ2-3, with 9 bases identical to TRBD1. V shed 5 bases, J shed 6 bases, and the junction held 12 bases outside the gene matches. This CDR3 region has 16 residues. Germline V gives CDR1 LNHDA, CDR2 SQIVND (reference sequence). CDR3 protein: CASSPIGQGLMDTQYF. CDR3 coding DNA: TGTGCCAGTAGTCCGATCGGACAGGGGCTCATGGATACGCAGTATTTT.

In the case of this clonotype: A junction end diverges from the germline sequence, so it may reflect a read error. The V and J genes are TRBV29-1 and TRBJ2-3; no definite D call. Germline V lookup: CDR1 SQVTM, CDR2 ANQGSEA. The CDR3 has 8 amino acids. The CDR3, as DNA: TGCAGCGCCGGAGACTCAGATTTT. Residues: CSAGDSDF.

This clonotype was counted a few times. V and J are TRBV7-8 and TRBJ2-7; no clear D. This CDR3 has 14 amino acids. Germline lookup yields CDR1 SGHVS and CDR2 FQNEAQ. Trimming pared 1 base from V and 1 base from J, leaving 8 bases between. CDR3 amino acids: CASSLEQASYEQYF. The CDR3 nucleotides read TGTGCCAGCAGCTTAGAGCAGGCATCCTACGAGCAGTACTTC.

The chain's CDR3 is CASSVGPDGPDTQYF. CDR3 in DNA: TGTGCCAGCAGCGTAGGTCCGGACGGGCCAGATACGCAGTATTTT. This rearrangement joins TRBV9 to TRBJ2-3; unclear D gene. The length of the CDR3 is 15 residues. The germline gives CDR1 SGDLS, CDR2 YYNGEE. Deletions cut 0 bases from V and 4 bases from J, with 12 bases between.

This clonotype showed up many times. In nucleotides, the CDR3 is TGTGCCAGCAGCTTTATTCCGGGGGGGCCCTACAATGAGCAGTTCTTC. Encoded protein: CASSFIPGGPYNEQFF. The chain employs TRBV7-9 and TRBJ2-1; 8 bases agree with TRBD2. After removal of 3 bases from V and 2 bases from J, the junction contained 6 bases not matched to a gene. This CDR3 region has 16 residues. Germline lookup yields CDR1 SEHNR and CDR2 FQNEAQ (reference sequence).

The chain uses TRBV6-6 and TRBJ1-4; unclear D gene. With 6 bases removed from V and 5 bases from J, the gap between germline ends came to 7 bases. Germline V gene data show CDR1 as MNHNY and CDR2 as SVGAGI (reference sequence). The CDR3 is made up of 12 amino acids. CDR3 bases: TGTGCCAGCAGATATACGAATGAAAAACTGTTTTTT. Translated, it gives CASRYTNEKLFF.

The rearrangement joins TRBV24-1 to TRBJ2-1; 11 nucleotides align to TRBD2. The CDR3 has 17 residues. Germline values: CDR1 KGHDR, CDR2 SFDVKD. V shed 5 bases and J 3 bases; nucleotides not matched to a gene: 8. The CDR3 region is CATSASGLAGGYNEQFF. CDR3 in DNA: TGTGCCACCAGTGCCTCTGGACTAGCGGGCGGCTACAATGAGCAGTTCTTC.

The chain carries TRBV4-2 and TRBJ2-2; D might be TRBD1 or TRBD2, each matching 5 bases. Germline V CDR1 and CDR2: LGHNA, YNFKEQ. The CDR3 is made up of 17 amino acids. V lost 5 bases to trimming and J lost 1 base, with 17 bases between them. The CDR3 is CASSKPRGGMNTGELFF. CDR3 coding DNA: TGTGCCAGCAGCAAACCCCGGGGCGGTATGAACACCGGGGAGCTGTTTTTT.

The DNA for the CDR3 is TGCGCCAGCAGCTCTACAGGGGGCGCAGATACGCAGTATTTT. Translated, it gives CASSSTGGADTQYF. This sequence joins TRBV5-1 and TRBJ2-3; 9 positions match TRBD1. V lost 3 bases and J lost 4; bases outside the gene matches: 3. The CDR3 is 14 amino acids. Germline V gene sequence: CDR1 SGHRS, CDR2 YFSETQ.

The chain has TRBV3-1 and TRBJ2-3; perhaps TRBD2 as D (7 bases). The CDR3 is 15 amino acids. Germline CDR1 LGHDT, CDR2 YNNKEL (reference sequence). With 3 bases removed from V and 4 bases from J, the gap between germline ends came to 14 bases. The CDR3, as DNA: TGTGCCAGCAGCCACGGCGGGGGCCGGGCAGATACGCAGTATTTT. Its protein is CASSHGGGRADTQYF.

This clonotype came up a few times. The chain couples TRBV7-7 to TRBJ2-1; TRBD2 matches 9 bases. CDR1 is SSHAT, CDR2 FNYEAQ, per germline (reference sequence). The V segment lost 6 bases and the J segment 9 bases; nucleotides outside the gene matches: 6. This CDR3 has 13 residues. CDR3 nucleotides: TGTGCCAGCAGTTATATAGCGGGAGTTGAGCAGTTCTTC. It specifies CASSYIAGVEQFF.

This clonotype showed up just a few times. This chain's CDR3 is CASSQELTGQTSSYEQYF. CDR3 DNA sequence: TGCGCCAGCAGCCAAGAGCTCACCGGACAGACGAGCTCCTACGAGCAGTACTTC. The rearrangement uses TRBV4-3 and TRBJ2-7; tentatively, D is TRBD1 (6 bases). The CDR3 has 18 amino acids. From germline, CDR1 is LGHNA and CDR2 YSLEER. The ends were cut back, 0 bases at V and 0 bases at J, with 18 bases in the middle.